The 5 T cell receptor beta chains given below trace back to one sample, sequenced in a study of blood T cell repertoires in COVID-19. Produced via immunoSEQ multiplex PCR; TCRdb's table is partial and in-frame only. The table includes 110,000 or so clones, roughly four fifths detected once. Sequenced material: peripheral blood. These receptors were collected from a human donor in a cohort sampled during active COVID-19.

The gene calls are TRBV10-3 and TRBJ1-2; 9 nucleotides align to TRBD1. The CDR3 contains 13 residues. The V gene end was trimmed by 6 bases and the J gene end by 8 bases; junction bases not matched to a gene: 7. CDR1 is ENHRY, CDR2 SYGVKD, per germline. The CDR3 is CAIREQGAEGYTF. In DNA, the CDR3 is TGTGCCATCAGAGAACAGGGGGCGGAAGGCTACACCTTC.

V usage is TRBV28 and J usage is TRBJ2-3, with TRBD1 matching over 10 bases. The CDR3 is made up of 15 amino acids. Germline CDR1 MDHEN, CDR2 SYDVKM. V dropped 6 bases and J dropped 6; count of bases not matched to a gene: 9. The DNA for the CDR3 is TGTGCCAGCAGGACCGGGACAGGGGAGAGTGATACGCAGTATTTT. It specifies CASRTGTGESDTQYF.

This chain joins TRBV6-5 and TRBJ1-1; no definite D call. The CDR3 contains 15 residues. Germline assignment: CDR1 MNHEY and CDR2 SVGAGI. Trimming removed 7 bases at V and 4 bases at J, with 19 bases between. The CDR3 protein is CASILQSPPVTEAFF. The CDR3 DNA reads TGTGCCAGCATCCTACAGAGTCCCCCGGTCACTGAAGCTTTCTTT.

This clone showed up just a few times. The CDR3 protein is CASSPTGGEYEQYF. As DNA, the CDR3 is TGTGCCAGCAGTCCGACAGGGGGGGAGTACGAGCAGTACTTC. This chain connects TRBV28 to TRBJ2-7; TRBD1 matches at 9 bases. V trimming: 5 bases; J trimming: 4 bases; junction bases outside the gene matches: 6. This CDR3 contains 14 residues. Germline V gives CDR1 MDHEN, CDR2 SYDVKM.

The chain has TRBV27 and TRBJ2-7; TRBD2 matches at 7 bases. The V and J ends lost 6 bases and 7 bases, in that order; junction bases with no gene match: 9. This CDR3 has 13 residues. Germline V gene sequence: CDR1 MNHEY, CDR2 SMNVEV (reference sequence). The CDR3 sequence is CASRPGLTSEQYF. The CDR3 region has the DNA TGTGCCAGCAGACCGGGACTAACATCGGAGCAGTACTTC.